A single sample gave rise to the 8 T cell receptor beta chains below, sequenced in a study of human T cells and chemical hapten exposure. Each CDR3 protein gets one entry after TCRdb re-called the RACE reads with MiXCR. The data hold about 400,000 distinct CDR3 sequences, with about 6.3% observed a single time. Noted time point: patch test 2, 6 weeks after DPC sensitization. As for treatment: therapeutic diphenylcyclopropenone sensitization with weekly scalp DPC. The specimen comprised whole blood, sampled in connection with sensitization to the hapten diphenylcyclopropenone (DPC). Receptors originate from a woman in her late teens or twenties with alopecia areata. Some clones in this sample may be carry-over from other donors' samples.

This clonotype appeared once. A much larger clone differs by one base, so this may be a read error. The rearrangement joins TRBV6-6 to TRBJ2-3; 9 bases are shared with TRBD2. The CDR3 has 14 residues. The junction had 6 bases not matched to a gene; V was cut back by 7 bases and J by 4 bases. Germline assignment: CDR1 MNHNY and CDR2 SVGAGI (reference sequence). The CDR3 DNA follows: TGTGCCAGCAAGCTAGCGGGGAGCGCAGATACGCAGTATTTT. It codes for CASKLAGSADTQYF.

The chain couples TRBV25-1 to TRBJ2-1; possibly TRBD1 for D (6 bases). This CDR3 has 13 residues. The V end was cut by 10 bases, the J end by 6 bases, with 16 bases between. Germline values: CDR1 MGHDK, CDR2 SYGVNS. The DNA for the CDR3 is TGTGCCACCCAGGGGCTTCGGGGCAATGAGCAGTTCTTC. Residues: CATQGLRGNEQFF.

This clonotype has ten or more counts. In DNA, the CDR3 is TGTGCCAGCAGCCAAGATTACTTGGCAGCTGAGACCCAGTACTTC. It is translated as CASSQDYLAAETQYF. The chain joins TRBV4-2 to TRBJ2-5; D uncertain. This CDR3 has 15 amino acids. V lost 0 bases, J lost 5 bases, and 13 bases lay in between. CDR1 is LGHNA and CDR2 is YNFKEQ in the germline V gene.

Many counts were recorded for this clonotype. V is TRBV15 and J is TRBJ1-5, with a tentative D call TRBD1 (6 bases). Deletions cut 0 bases from V and 6 bases from J, with 12 bases between. The CDR3 has 15 residues. The germline gives CDR1 LNHNV, CDR2 YYDKDF (reference sequence). CDR3 sequence: CATSRDLGAGQPQHF. The DNA for the CDR3 is TGTGCCACCAGCAGAGATCTGGGGGCAGGTCAGCCCCAGCATTTT.

In this sample, this clonotype turned up a few times. One end of the junction does not line up with germline, which may come from a read error. The V call is TRBV7-6, the J call TRBJ1-1; perhaps TRBD1 as D (5 bases). This CDR3 has 15 amino acids. CDR1 is SGHVS and CDR2 is FNYEAQ in the germline V gene. The CDR3: CASSSRDGENAEAFF. The CDR3 DNA is TGTGCCAGCAGCTCACGGGACGGCGAGAACGCTGAAGCTTTCTTT. Variable domain in full (rest from reference TRBV7-6 and TRBJ1-1): GAGVSQSPRYKVTKRGQDVALRCDPISGHVSLYWYRQALGQGPEFLTYFNYEAQQDKSGLPNDRFSAERPEGSISTLTIQRTEQRDSAMYRCASSSRDGENAEAFFGQGTRLTVV.

This clonotype was counted between two and nine times. The chain employs TRBV14 and TRBJ1-1, with D possibly matching TRBD1 (6 bases). Trimming took 0 bases from V and 6 from J, leaving 14 bases between them. Germline values: CDR1 SGHDN, CDR2 FVKESK. The CDR3 is 15 residues long. This chain's CDR3 is CASSQEGRGASEAFF. The CDR3, as DNA: TGTGCCAGCAGCCAAGAAGGCAGGGGTGCATCTGAAGCTTTCTTT. The full variable domain, completed using reference TRBV14 and TRBJ1-1, is EAGVTQFPSHSVIEKGQTVTLRCDPISGHDNLYWYRRVMGKEIKFLLHFVKESKQDESGMPNNRFLAERTGGTYSTLKVQPAELEDSGVYFCASSQEGRGASEAFFGQGTRLTVV.

On this clonotype: Relative to the germline gene, one junction end is altered; a read error may explain this. This chain uses TRBV20-1 with TRBJ2-3; 8 nucleotides align to TRBD1. The V gene's germline CDR1 is DFQATT and CDR2 SNEGSKA (reference sequence). This CDR3 contains 14 residues. For the CDR3, the DNA is TGCAGTGCCAGAGGTCCAGGGGGCCAAGATACGCAGTATTTT. It translates to CSARGPGGQDTQYF.

In this sample, this clonotype turned up a few times. The V and J genes are TRBV3-1 and TRBJ1-1; no clear D. Germline values: CDR1 LGHDT, CDR2 YNNKEL (reference sequence). With 4 bases removed from V and 7 bases from J, the gap between germline ends came to 10 bases. The CDR3 totals 12 residues. CDR3 amino acids: CASSPYQGEAFF. For the CDR3, the DNA is TGTGCCAGCAGCCCCTATCAAGGTGAAGCTTTCTTT.